This T cell receptor beta chain originates from a study of cytomegalovirus exposure and HLA in healthy donors. On the study more broadly: There were 100 million to 130 million unique TCR beta sequences, drawn from 200 million or so T cells, in an earlier analysis. Findings and limits, study-wide: Donors were assumed by presence/absence analyses to have roughly uniform sequencing depth. With later analysis, a missense DCLRE1C variant became linked to TCR beta V- and J-gene trimming.

Both 60 Vbeta primers and 13 Jbeta primers went into the PCR. Produced via immunoSEQ multiplex PCR; TCRdb's table is partial and in-frame only. The table shows under 200,000 clones, with about 77% occurring only once. Note on this clone: Antigen: not known.

V was clipped by 4 bases and J by 4 bases, with 8 bases between them. This CDR3 has 13 amino acids. CDR1 and CDR2 from the germline V gene are SNHLY and FYNNEI. Unrecorded immune exposure was likely among donors, who were nominally healthy when sampled. Sequenced input: PBMCs. The chain combines TRBV2 with TRBJ1-5, with D possibly TRBD1 on 5 matching bases. The receptor comes from a man aged 55 to 69 in good health and CMV-seronegative. CDR3 sequence: CASSVYRNQPQHF. The CDR3 nucleotides are TGTGCCAGCAGTGTTTACAGGAATCAGCCCCAGCATTTT. The full variable domain, with the rest looked up from reference TRBV2 and TRBJ1-5, is EPEVTQTPSHQVTQMGQEVILRCVPISNHLYFYWYRQILGQKVEFLVSFYNNEISEKSEIFDDQFSVERPDGSNFTLKIRSTKLEDSAMYFCASSVYRNQPQHFGDGTRLSIL.